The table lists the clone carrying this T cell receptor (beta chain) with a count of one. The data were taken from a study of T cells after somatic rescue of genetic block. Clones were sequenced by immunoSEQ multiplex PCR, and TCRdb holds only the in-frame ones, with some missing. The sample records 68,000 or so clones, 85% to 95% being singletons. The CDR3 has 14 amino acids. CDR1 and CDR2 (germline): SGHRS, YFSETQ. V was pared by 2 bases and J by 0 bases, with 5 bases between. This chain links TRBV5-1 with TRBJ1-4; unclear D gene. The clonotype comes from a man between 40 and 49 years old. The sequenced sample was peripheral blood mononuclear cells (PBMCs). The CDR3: CASSFTPTNEKLFF. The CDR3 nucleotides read TGCGCCAGCAGCTTCACCCCAACTAATGAAAAACTGTTTTTT.